This T cell receptor beta chain was captured in a study of human T cells and chemical hapten exposure. A word on this clonotype: The antigen is not known.

Per germline, CDR1 SEHNR and CDR2 FQNEAQ (reference sequence). The CDR3 spans 15 residues. Trimming removed 5 bases at V and 0 bases at J, with 10 bases between. Time point denoted: patch test 1, 2 weeks after DPC sensitization. As for treatment: therapeutic diphenylcyclopropenone sensitization with weekly scalp DPC. Every donor had alopecia and was 18 to 70 years old; all were suitable for DPC. TCRdb re-analysed the RACE reads in MiXCR, keeping a single row per CDR3 protein. The table records some 380,000 distinct CDR3 sequences, roughly 4.8% of them present only once. Study-wide findings and caveats: Relative to controls, expanded TCRs formed significantly more large CDR3 similarity clusters.

The sequence was collected from a woman between 45 and 65 years old with alopecia areata. Some clones in this sample may be carry-over from other donors' samples. This sequence joins TRBV7-9 and TRBJ1-4; D is unresolved. The sequencing here drew on whole blood, taken in connection with sensitization to the hapten diphenylcyclopropenone (DPC). The CDR3 nucleotides read TGTGCCAGCAGCCCAACAGCTGCAACTAATGAAAAACTGTTTTTT. It specifies CASSPTAATNEKLFF. The full variable domain, with the rest looked up from reference TRBV7-9 and TRBJ1-4, is DTGVSQNPRHKITKRGQNVTFRCDPISEHNRLYWYRQTLGQGPEFLTYFQNEAQLEKSRLLSDRFSAERPKGSFSTLEIQRTEQGDSAMYLCASSPTAATNEKLFFGSGTQLSVL.